Following are 28 T cell receptor beta chains from one sample sequenced in a study of spatial heterogeneity in lung cancer. TCRdb re-derived calls from the 5' RACE reads in MiXCR, one entry per CDR3 protein. The repertoire includes about 43,000 distinct CDR3 sequences, approximately 22% of them detected once, and less than 9.5% sits in the top ten. Sample time point: blood at routine non-recurrence follow-up after resection. The sample was PBMCs, taken at follow-up. The receptor source for this set is a female donor with early-stage non-small cell lung cancer.

The J gene is TRBJ1-2, the V gene TRBV2; D is perhaps TRBD1 (6 bases). The V and J ends lost 6 bases and 2 bases respectively, with 10 bases between them. Germline V CDR1 and CDR2: SNHLY, FYNNEI. This CDR3 region has 13 residues. CDR3 DNA sequence: TGTGCCAGCAGGAGGGACACAAACTATGGCTACACCTTC. Protein sequence: CASRRDTNYGYTF.

This clonotype was counted only a few times. The chain is built from TRBV11-2 and TRBJ2-5, with D perhaps matching TRBD1 (6 bases). CDR1 is SGHAT and CDR2 is FQNNGV in the germline V gene. The CDR3 loop spans 17 amino acids. The V end lost 1 base, the J end lost 3 bases, and 18 bases lay between the germline ends. This CDR3 is CASSLGSPTGVKETQYF. Written as DNA, the CDR3 is TGTGCCAGCAGCTTAGGAAGCCCGACAGGAGTGAAAGAGACCCAGTACTTC.

The rearrangement uses TRBV18 and TRBJ2-1; D is possibly TRBD1 (6 bases). V was cut by 4 bases and J by 8 bases, with 15 bases left in between. Germline V gene data show CDR1 as KGHSH and CDR2 as LQKENI. This CDR3 is 14 amino acids long. The CDR3 protein is CASSRGTPLDEQFF. The DNA of the CDR3 is TGTGCCAGCTCACGAGGGACACCCTTGGATGAGCAGTTCTTC.

Only a few counts were recorded for this clonotype. The J gene is TRBJ1-6, the V gene TRBV11-2; D might be TRBD1 (5 bases). V lost 2 bases and J 8 bases, leaving 13 bases between the germline ends. The CDR3 length is 15 residues. Germline values: CDR1 SGHAT, CDR2 FQNNGV. CDR3 region: CASSLSAGFDSPLHF. The CDR3 DNA sequence: TGTGCCAGCAGCTTATCTGCAGGGTTCGATTCACCCCTCCACTTT.

Here the CDR3 reads CASSQGTSGLGPGELFF. In nucleotides, the CDR3 is TGTGCCAGCAGCCAAGGAACTAGCGGACTTGGGCCCGGGGAGCTGTTTTTT. The gene calls are TRBV9 and TRBJ2-2; 8 bases are a match to TRBD2. The CDR3 is 17 residues long. Looked up from germline, CDR1 is SGDLS and CDR2 is YYNGEE. Losses at the gene ends were 4 bases for V and 6 bases for J; bases not matched to a gene: 14.

The table lists this clonotype with many counts. This chain connects TRBV2 to TRBJ2-3; D unclear. Trimming pared 2 bases from V and 5 bases from J, leaving 5 bases between. This CDR3 contains 12 residues. Germline CDR1 SNHLY, CDR2 FYNNEI. CDR3 nucleotides: TGTGCCAGCAGTGAACGGAGAGATACGCAGTATTTT. It encodes CASSERRDTQYF. The variable domain in full, completed from reference TRBV2 and TRBJ2-3, reads EPEVTQTPSHQVTQMGQEVILRCVPISNHLYFYWYRQILGQKVEFLVSFYNNEISEKSEIFDDQFSVERPDGSNFTLKIRSTKLEDSAMYFCASSERRDTQYFGPGTRLTVL.

This clonotype occurred many times. This chain connects TRBV7-8 to TRBJ1-2; D remains unclear. Germline V lookup: CDR1 SGHVS, CDR2 FQNEAQ. The ends were cut back, 5 bases at V and 3 bases at J, with 16 bases in the middle. This CDR3 has 15 amino acids. The DNA of the CDR3 is TGTGCCAGCAGCGTCCGTACGGGCCAACACTATGGCTACACCTTC. Amino acids: CASSVRTGQHYGYTF.

This clonotype was picked up many times. The gene calls are TRBV2 and TRBJ1-5, with unresolved D. This CDR3 has 16 amino acids. V was shortened by 3 bases and J by 1 base, with 13 bases between the two germline ends. Looked up from germline, CDR1 is SNHLY and CDR2 is FYNNEI. CDR3 sequence (DNA): TGTGCCAGCAGTGACATGGGGATTAGGAGCAATCAGCCCCAGCATTTT. Translated, it gives CASSDMGIRSNQPQHF.

This clonotype showed up many times. V gene TRBV5-1 combines with J gene TRBJ2-5, with 12 bases fitting TRBD2. The CDR3 extends over 15 amino acids. Unmatched junction bases numbered 3, after V lost 2 bases and J lost 4 bases. In germline, CDR1 is SGHRS, CDR2 YFSETQ. CDR3 sequence: CASSFGLAGLETQYF. The CDR3 nucleotides read TGCGCCAGCAGCTTCGGACTAGCGGGATTAGAGACCCAGTACTTC.

The V call is TRBV12-3 or TRBV12-4, the J call TRBJ2-2, with D possibly matching TRBD2 (6 bases). Trimming removed 4 bases from V and 3 bases from J, with 9 bases in between. There are 14 residues in the CDR3. This chain's CDR3 is CASSSGLYTGELFF. The CDR3 bases are TGTGCCAGCAGTTCGGGACTTTACACCGGGGAGCTGTTTTTT.

The V and J genes are TRBV7-9 and TRBJ1-1; no clear D. The germline V gene encodes CDR1 SEHNR and CDR2 FQNEAQ (reference sequence). V shed 5 bases and J shed 7 bases, with 11 bases lying between them. The CDR3 runs 12 residues. In DNA, the CDR3 is TGTGCCAGCAGCACAGACCGGGTTGAAGCTTTCTTT. Encoded protein: CASSTDRVEAFF.

The rearrangement joins TRBV29-1 to TRBJ2-1; D perhaps matches TRBD2 (6 bases). V lost 4 bases and J lost 3, with 10 bases in between. There are 13 residues in the CDR3. Germline V gives CDR1 SQVTM, CDR2 ANQGSEA. DNA of the CDR3: TGCAGCGTTGGTGGGACTCTCTACAATGAGCAGTTCTTC. Its protein is CSVGGTLYNEQFF.

Only a few counts were recorded for this clonotype. The gene calls are TRBV20-1 and TRBJ2-5; 7 bases are a match to TRBD2. Germline loops: CDR1 DFQATT, CDR2 SNEGSKA (reference sequence). CDR3 length: 13 amino acids. Germline trimming cut 3 bases from V and 1 base from J; bases unmatched to any gene: 2. CDR3 amino acids: CSARGGTQETQYF. Written as DNA, the CDR3 is TGCAGTGCTAGGGGGGGGACCCAAGAGACCCAGTACTTC.

The table lists this clonotype with many counts. The chain has TRBV12-3 or TRBV12-4 and TRBJ2-1; 11 positions agree with TRBD2. The CDR3 spans 14 residues. The junction had 3 bases not matched to a gene; V was cut back by 6 bases and J by 5 bases. CDR3 sequence reads: CASRTSGRNNEQFF. The CDR3 DNA reads TGTGCCAGCAGAACTAGCGGGAGAAACAATGAGCAGTTCTTC.

This clonotype showed up many times. V is TRBV10-3 and J is TRBJ1-3; D possibly corresponds to TRBD1 (5 bases). CDR3 length: 16 amino acids. V shed 4 bases and J shed 0 bases, with 13 bases lying between them. CDR1 is ENHRY, CDR2 SYGVKD, per germline. CDR3 DNA sequence: TGTGCCATCAGTGTTGCGACTAGGGGCTCTGGAAACACCATATATTTT. Its translation is CAISVATRGSGNTIYF.

This clonotype came up many times. This chain joins TRBV19 and TRBJ2-1, with 11 positions matching TRBD2. The CDR3 covers 17 residues. Germline trimming cut 1 base from V and 1 base from J; bases unmatched to any gene: 3. Germline V gene lookup returns CDR1 LNHDA and CDR2 SQIVND (reference sequence). Here the CDR3 DNA reads TGTGCCAGTAGTATAGGACGACTAGCGGGATCCTACAATGAGCAGTTCTTC. It codes for CASSIGRLAGSYNEQFF.

This clonotype was counted only a few times. The chain uses TRBV5-1 and TRBJ2-1; 7 bases fit TRBD1. Losses at the gene ends were 4 bases for V and 9 bases for J; bases not matched to a gene: 7. Germline assignment: CDR1 SGHRS and CDR2 YFSETQ. CDR3 length: 13 amino acids. The CDR3: CASSRDSQSEQFF. The CDR3 DNA reads as TGCGCCAGCAGCAGGGACAGCCAGAGTGAGCAGTTCTTC.

This clonotype was seen a handful of times. The chain links TRBV11-3 to TRBJ2-5; possibly TRBD2 for D (6 bases). Germline V gives CDR1 SGHNT, CDR2 YENEEA. V gave up 3 bases and J gave up 4 bases, with 9 bases separating them. The CDR3 totals 13 residues. DNA of the CDR3: TGTGCCAGCAGCTTGCTCGGGGGAGAGACCCAGTACTTC. Protein sequence: CASSLLGGETQYF.

This clonotype was observed a few times. At one end the junction does not follow the germline gene, possibly because of a read error. V and J are TRBV12-3 or TRBV12-4 and TRBJ1-1, with 10 bases lining up with TRBD1. The CDR3 consists of 14 residues. This CDR3 reads CASSLRDRGFMLSF. CDR3 DNA: TGTGCCAGCAGTCTCCGGGACAGGGGATTTATGCTTTCTTTT.

This clonotype turned up a few times. This chain connects TRBV5-1 to TRBJ2-3; perhaps TRBD2 as D (5 bases). The V gene's germline CDR1 is SGHRS and CDR2 YFSETQ. The V gene lost 5 bases and the J gene lost 0 bases, with 13 bases spanning the gap. This CDR3 spans 15 amino acids. CDR3 in amino acids: CASRFAGPSTDTQYF. The CDR3, as DNA: TGCGCCAGCAGATTCGCGGGCCCCAGCACAGATACGCAGTATTTT.

This clonotype was detected only a few times. V and J are TRBV11-2 and TRBJ2-6; the D call may be TRBD1 or TRBD2 (5 bases each). The V end was cut by 5 bases, the J end by 4 bases, with 9 bases between. Germline CDR1 reads SGHAT; CDR2 reads FQNNGV. The CDR3 loop spans 14 amino acids. CDR3 coding DNA: TGTGCCAGCAGCCCCAGGGAGGGGGCCAACGTCCTGACTTTC. This sequence encodes CASSPREGANVLTF.

The gene calls are TRBV11-1 and TRBJ2-7; 9 nucleotides line up with TRBD1. V lost 5 bases and J lost 6; bases outside the gene matches: 8. In germline, CDR1 is SGHAT, CDR2 FQDESV (reference sequence). This CDR3 region has 14 residues. CDR3 sequence (DNA): TGTGCCAGCAGCCCCCAGGGACAGGGCCGCGAGCAGTACGTC. Translation: CASSPQGQGREQYV.

CDR3 sequence (DNA): TGTGCCAGCAGTTTGCGCCGGGACAGGAGTCCTTATGGTTCACCCCTCCACTTT. This sequence encodes CASSLRRDRSPYGSPLHF. The genes are TRBV12-3 or TRBV12-4 and TRBJ1-6, with 8 positions matching TRBD1. Losses at the gene ends were 3 bases for V and 9 bases for J; bases not matched to a gene: 16. The CDR3 consists of 18 residues.

The gene calls are TRBV28 and TRBJ2-1, with TRBD2 matching 8 bases. Unmatched junction bases numbered 16, after V lost 6 bases and J lost 9 bases. Germline CDR1 reads MDHEN; CDR2 reads SYDVKM. The length of the CDR3 is 16 residues. DNA of the CDR3: TGTGCCAGCAGAAGCACAGGTTATGGCGGGGGGATTGAGCAGTTCTTC. Its translation is CASRSTGYGGGIEQFF.

This clonotype is large by share. The chain carries TRBV20-1 and TRBJ1-2; D call uncertain. The CDR3 length is 12 residues. The germline CDR1 and CDR2 sequences are DFQATT and SNEGSKA (reference sequence). Between the trimmed V and J ends, which lost 0 bases and 8 bases, there was a span of 10 bases. The CDR3 DNA follows: TGCAGTGCTAGAGATCAAAAGAAAGGCTACACCTTC. Translating gives CSARDQKKGYTF.

The chain combines TRBV11-1 with TRBJ2-1, with no clear D. V dropped 2 bases and J dropped 1 base, with 12 bases sitting between them. Germline V gene data show CDR1 as SGHAT and CDR2 as FQDESV (reference sequence). This CDR3 is 16 amino acids long. The chain's CDR3 is CASSLRLAASYNEQFF. CDR3 DNA sequence: TGTGCCAGCAGCTTACGGCTGGCCGCTTCCTACAATGAGCAGTTCTTC.

On this clonotype itself: A much more abundant neighbour one base away suggests this may be a read error. The V call is TRBV27, the J call TRBJ2-2; D remains ambiguous. The CDR3 contains 15 residues. V was trimmed by 7 bases and J by 1 base, leaving 13 bases between them. CDR1 is MNHEY, CDR2 SMNVEV, per germline (reference sequence). The CDR3 protein is CASISLVWNTGELFF. CDR3 DNA: TGTGCCAGCATTTCCCTAGTATGGAACACCGGGGAGCTGTTTTTT.

This chain joins TRBV7-6 and TRBJ2-5; TRBD1 aligns across 9 bases. CDR3 length: 14 residues. The germline V gene has CDR1 SGHVS and CDR2 FNYEAQ. With V trimmed by 4 bases and J by 4 bases, 4 bases remained unmatched. CDR3 nucleotide sequence: TGTGCCAGCAGCTCCACAGGGGGCAGAGAGACCCAGTACTTC. It is translated as CASSSTGGRETQYF. The variable domain in full, with the rest retrieved from reference TRBV7-6 and TRBJ2-5, is GAGVSQSPRYKVTKRGQDVALRCDPISGHVSLYWYRQALGQGPEFLTYFNYEAQQDKSGLPNDRFSAERPEGSISTLTIQRTEQRDSAMYRCASSSTGGRETQYFGPGTRLLVL.